These 28 T cell receptor beta chains were sequenced from one sample in a study of control samples from healthy donors and cancer patients. Profiled with immunoSEQ multiplex PCR; TCRdb holds only in-frame clones, not every one. Of roughly 120,000 clones in the sample, approximately 90% were seen once. The sample was blood. Every receptor here comes from a woman aged 50 to 60 in good health.

The gene calls are TRBV30 and TRBJ1-5; 8 bases line up with TRBD1. The germline V gene encodes CDR1 GTSNPN and CDR2 SVGIG (reference sequence). The CDR3 is made up of 17 amino acids. V trimming: 2 bases; J trimming: 3 bases; junction bases outside the gene matches: 12. The CDR3 sequence: CAWSPRTGSIDNQPQHF. Here the CDR3 DNA reads TGTGCCTGGAGTCCCCGGACAGGGAGTATTGACAATCAGCCCCAGCATTTT. The full variable domain, its missing parts supplied by reference TRBV30 and TRBJ1-5, is SQTIHQWPATLVQPVGSPLSLECTVEGTSNPNLYWYRQAAGRGLQLLFYSVGIGQISSEVPQNLSASRPQDRQFILSSKKLLLSDSGFYLCAWSPRTGSIDNQPQHFGDGTRLSIL.

V gene TRBV19 combines with J gene TRBJ1-4; D is ambiguous. V was trimmed by 7 bases and J by 3 bases, leaving 24 bases between them. There are 18 residues in the CDR3. CDR1 is LNHDA and CDR2 is SQIVND in the germline V gene (reference sequence). DNA for the CDR3: TGTGCCAGTACCCCCGGGCAAGGCGGTATCGCGGCTAATGAAAAACTGTTTTTT. Its protein is CASTPGQGGIAANEKLFF.

The V call is TRBV7-9, the J call TRBJ2-3; no firm D call. Trimming took 7 bases from V and 2 from J, leaving 19 bases between them. From germline, CDR1 is SEHNR and CDR2 FQNEAQ (reference sequence). This CDR3 spans 16 amino acids. CDR3 residues: CASTGMGPYNTDTQYF. The CDR3 nucleotides are TGTGCCAGCACTGGAATGGGCCCCTACAACACAGATACGCAGTATTTT.

Only one count was recorded for this clone. The chain recombines TRBV5-1 with TRBJ1-1, with D possibly matching TRBD1 (6 bases). CDR3 length: 15 residues. Germline-derived CDR1 and CDR2 are SGHRS and YFSETQ. V lost 4 bases and J lost 2, with 15 bases in between. The CDR3 DNA reads TGCGCCAGCAGCCCAAGGACAGCCTTAAACACTGAAGCTTTCTTT. This gives the protein CASSPRTALNTEAFF.

The chain recombines TRBV19 with TRBJ2-7, with 9 nucleotides matching TRBD1. This CDR3 contains 14 residues. Trimming cost V 4 bases and J 6 bases; bases outside gene matches: 7. CDR1 LNHDA and CDR2 SQIVND come from the germline V gene (reference sequence). CDR3 bases: TGTGCCAGTAGTACCCGGGACAGGGCGGGCGAGCAGTACTTC. This sequence encodes CASSTRDRAGEQYF.

This clone was counted once. The V gene is TRBV11-2, the J gene TRBJ2-5, with 8 bases identical to TRBD2. V gave up 5 bases and J gave up 5 bases; unmatched junction bases: 13. CDR3 length: 16 amino acids. The germline gives CDR1 SGHAT, CDR2 FQNNGV. CDR3 DNA sequence: TGTGCCAGCAGCCCCCCTGTCGCGGGAGGCTATGAGACCCAGTACTTC. Amino acid sequence: CASSPPVAGGYETQYF. Supplemented by reference TRBV11-2 and TRBJ2-5, the full variable domain reads EAGVAQSPRYKIIEKRQSVAFWCNPISGHATLYWYQQILGQGPKLLIQFQNNGVVDDSQLPKDRFSAERLKGVDSTLKIQPAKLEDSAVYLCASSPPVAGGYETQYFGPGTRLLVL.

The chain couples TRBV12-3 or TRBV12-4 to TRBJ2-3; the D is unclear. This CDR3 comprises 12 residues. The V end was cut by 2 bases, the J end by 7 bases, with 7 bases between. The CDR3 spells CASSLTQYTQYF. CDR3 DNA: TGTGCCAGCAGTTTAACGCAATATACGCAGTATTTT.

The rearrangement links TRBV5-4 to TRBJ2-3; D uncertain. CDR1 and CDR2 (germline): SGHNT, YYREEE (reference sequence). V was trimmed by 4 bases and J by 4 bases, leaving 10 bases between them. There are 13 residues in the CDR3. The CDR3 coding sequence is TGTGCCAGCAGCGCCAGGAAGGCAGATACGCAGTATTTT. Its translation is CASSARKADTQYF.

This sequence joins TRBV18 and TRBJ2-7, with no clear D. The germline gives CDR1 KGHSH, CDR2 LQKENI. The CDR3 sequence is 14 residues long. V lost 0 bases and J lost 2, with 8 bases in between. CDR3 bases: TGTGCCAGCTCACCACCGTCATTCACCTACGAGCAGTACTTC. Amino acids: CASSPPSFTYEQYF.

The chain employs TRBV4-3 and TRBJ1-2; 10 bases are a match to TRBD1. Germline-derived CDR1 and CDR2 are LGHNA and YSLEER. The CDR3 runs to 15 residues. V shed 2 bases and J 6 bases; nucleotides not matched to a gene: 6. The CDR3 DNA sequence: TGCGCCAGCAGCCAACAGGACAGGGGGTCACATGGCTACACCTTC. It yields the protein CASSQQDRGSHGYTF.

On this clone itself: Other DNA sequences in this sample translate to the same CDR3. This chain links TRBV12-3 or TRBV12-4 with TRBJ2-7; D remains ambiguous. With 1 base removed from V and 1 base from J, the gap between germline ends came to 5 bases. The CDR3 extends over 13 amino acids. CDR3 nucleotide sequence: TGTGCCAGCAGTTTAGGCCGGTCCTACGAGCAGTACGTC. Amino acids: CASSLGRSYEQYV.

The chain links TRBV4-3 to TRBJ1-3; D not resolved. Germline CDR1 LGHNA, CDR2 YSLEER. The V end lost 6 bases, the J end lost 1 base, and 10 bases lay between the germline ends. The CDR3 totals 14 residues. The CDR3 loop is CASSPPGSGNTIYF. The DNA of the CDR3 is TGCGCCAGCAGTCCGCCGGGTTCTGGAAACACCATATATTTT.

The chain has TRBV7-3 and TRBJ1-1; D is uncertain. This CDR3 is built from 15 residues. The germline V and J ends were trimmed by 1 base and 0 bases, with 9 bases remaining between them. Germline-derived CDR1 and CDR2 are SGHTA and FQGTGA. CDR3 DNA sequence: TGTGCCAGCAGCTTAATGGCCAGTATGAACACTGAAGCTTTCTTT. Its translation is CASSLMASMNTEAFF.

The V and J genes are TRBV5-8 and TRBJ1-5; 8 nucleotides align to TRBD1. Germline loops: CDR1 SGHTS, CDR2 YDEGEE. The length of the CDR3 is 16 residues. With V trimmed by 4 bases and J by 1 base, 7 bases remained unmatched. CDR3 sequence (DNA): TGTGCCAGCAGCCCGGGACAGGTCTTGAGCAATCAGCCCCAGCATTTT. Encoded protein: CASSPGQVLSNQPQHF.

The chain carries TRBV3-1 (or the pseudogene TRBV3-2) and TRBJ2-7, with 7 positions matching TRBD2. The V segment lost 4 bases and the J segment 6 bases; nucleotides outside the gene matches: 12. Per germline, CDR1 LGHDT and CDR2 YNNKEL (reference sequence). The CDR3 totals 15 residues. CDR3 amino acids: CASSLRLTSQSEQYF. DNA for the CDR3: TGTGCCAGCAGCCTTCGTTTGACTAGCCAAAGCGAGCAGTACTTC.

The chain recombines TRBV4-2 with TRBJ2-3; TRBD2 might be the D (6 bases). Germline V gene lookup returns CDR1 LGHNA and CDR2 YNFKEQ. This CDR3 comprises 15 residues. Trimming left V 0 bases short and J 1 base short, with 8 bases between. This chain's CDR3 is CASSQDWGGTDTQYF. DNA for the CDR3: TGTGCCAGCAGCCAAGACTGGGGGGGCACAGATACGCAGTATTTT.

CDR3 DNA sequence: TGTGCCAGCAACAACAAGGGGCTCCGGTACGAGCAGTACGTC. This codes for CASNNKGLRYEQYV. The rearrangement joins TRBV7-8 to TRBJ2-7; TRBD1 is a possible D gene (5 bases). The germline V gene encodes CDR1 SGHVS and CDR2 FQNEAQ. V lost 7 bases and J 4 bases, leaving 17 bases between the germline ends. The CDR3 runs 14 residues.

CDR3 loop: CASSPRNGIYGYTF. The CDR3 nucleotides are TGTGCCAGCAGCCCGCGAAACGGAATCTATGGCTACACCTTC. The chain employs TRBV5-4 and TRBJ1-2; the D is unclear. The V and J ends lost 4 bases and 4 bases respectively, with 14 bases between them. CDR3 size: 14 residues. Germline CDR1 is SGHNT and CDR2 is YYREEE (reference sequence).

The rearrangement links TRBV19 to TRBJ2-3, with 8 bases that match TRBD2. After removal of 7 bases from V and 2 bases from J, the junction contained 8 bases not matched to a gene. This CDR3 is built from 15 residues. Germline-derived CDR1 and CDR2 are LNHDA and SQIVND (reference sequence). The CDR3 DNA follows: TGTGCCAGTAAACCTAGCGGGTATTACACAGATACGCAGTATTTT. As protein: CASKPSGYYTDTQYF.

The chain recombines TRBV19 with TRBJ1-6, with D hard to call. V lost 6 bases, J lost 4 bases, and 13 bases lay in between. Germline V gives CDR1 LNHDA, CDR2 SQIVND (reference sequence). This CDR3 is 15 amino acids long. The CDR3 protein is CASSLAALYNSPLHF. In DNA form, the CDR3 reads TGTGCCAGTAGCTTAGCAGCCTTATATAATTCACCCCTCCACTTT.

The chain employs TRBV5-1 and TRBJ2-1; 10 nucleotides line up with TRBD2. The germline CDR1 and CDR2 sequences are SGHRS and YFSETQ. This CDR3 is 14 amino acids long. Trimming cost V 5 bases and J 3 bases; bases outside gene matches: 2. The CDR3 region is CASSWTSGYNEQFF. CDR3 in DNA: TGCGCCAGCAGTTGGACTAGCGGCTACAATGAGCAGTTCTTC.

The V and J genes are TRBV7-3 and TRBJ2-1; TRBD2 aligns across 12 bases. V dropped 5 bases and J dropped 7; count of bases not matched to a gene: 9. The CDR3 has 16 amino acids. In germline, CDR1 is SGHTA, CDR2 FQGTGA. The CDR3 nucleotides are TGTGCCAGCAGCCCCTTGACTAGCGGGAGAACGAATGAGCAGTTCTTC. Its translation: CASSPLTSGRTNEQFF.

This clone has more than one count but fewer than ten. V is TRBV9 and J is TRBJ2-1, with a possible D match to TRBD2 (5 bases). Trimming shortened V by 0 bases and J by 6 bases, and 10 bases separated the two germline ends. The CDR3 spans 14 residues. In germline, CDR1 is SGDLS, CDR2 YYNGEE. Written as DNA, the CDR3 is TGTGCCAGCAGCGTAGAGGGTGGGAGCAATGAGCAGTTCTTC. This encodes CASSVEGGSNEQFF.

V and J are TRBV30 and TRBJ1-1; D unclear. CDR1 and CDR2 from the germline V gene are GTSNPN and SVGIG (reference sequence). This CDR3 has 11 residues. The CDR3 nucleotides are TGTGCACTTACATGGCGCACTGAAGCTTTCTTT. Residues: CALTWRTEAFF.

In its sample, this clone was seen once. The chain recombines TRBV6-6 with TRBJ2-3; D may be TRBD2 (5 bases). Trimming removed 10 bases at V and 3 bases at J, with 11 bases between. Germline V gives CDR1 MNHNY, CDR2 SVGAGI (reference sequence). The CDR3 spans 12 residues. CDR3 nucleotides: TGTGCCATTTCCCCGGGAACAGATACGCAGTATTTT. This gives the protein CAISPGTDTQYF.

The CDR3 coding sequence is TGTGCCAGCAGTTTTAGCGGGAGGAGGGCAGATACGCAGTATTTT. Amino acids: CASSFSGRRADTQYF. V and J are TRBV7-2 and TRBJ2-3, with 10 bases identical to TRBD2. Looked up from germline, CDR1 is SGHTA and CDR2 is FQGNSA. The J segment lost 4 bases and the V segment lost 6 bases, leaving 7 bases of the junction unmatched. The CDR3 sequence is 15 residues long.

The V gene is TRBV5-6, the J gene TRBJ2-3; D is unclear. V lost 2 bases and J lost 7, with 11 bases in between. This CDR3 has 13 amino acids. Looked up from germline, CDR1 is SGHDT and CDR2 is YYEEEE. The CDR3 spells CASSLDRTYTQYF. The CDR3 nucleotides read TGTGCCAGCAGCTTAGACCGCACCTATACGCAGTATTTT.

The rearrangement uses TRBV5-1 and TRBJ1-2; D is unclear. The ends were cut back, 0 bases at V and 8 bases at J, with 11 bases in the middle. Germline CDR1 and CDR2: SGHRS and YFSETQ. The CDR3 is made up of 13 amino acids. This CDR3 is CASSLAPLGGYTF. The CDR3 DNA is TGCGCCAGCAGCTTGGCACCCCTCGGGGGCTACACCTTC. The full variable domain, completed using reference TRBV5-1 and TRBJ1-2, is KAGVTQTPRYLIKTRGQQVTLSCSPISGHRSVSWYQQTPGQGLQFLFEYFSETQRNKGNFPGRFSGRQFSNSRSEMNVSTLELGDSALYLCASSLAPLGGYTFGSGTRLTVV.